The 28 T cell receptor beta chains below come from one sample, sequenced in a study of regulatory T cells in long-lasting Graves disease. Noted time point: newly diagnosed GD, antithyroid drugs for less than 3 months. TCR sequences were obtained from RNA taken from PBMCs. For TCR beta, libraries came from iRepertoire HTBI primers and Arm-PCR of CDR3 regions. TCRdb used MiXCR to reprocess the multiplex PCR reads, holding one entry per CDR3 protein. The data show a few hundred thousand distinct CDR3 sequences, around 16% seen once. The same specimen was also included in a second study, on T cells in Graves' hyperthyroidism and ophthalmopathy.

The material was peripheral blood mononuclear cells (PBMCs), obtained at new diagnosis, from a patient treated with antithyroid drugs. The receptors were sampled from a woman aged 18-30 years with Graves disease.

A word on this clonotype: Just one base apart from a much larger clone, this may be a read error. The rearrangement links TRBV2 to TRBJ1-5; unclear D gene. CDR3 length: 14 residues. Germline values: CDR1 SNHLY, CDR2 FYNNEI. The CDR3 loop is CANSERTGNQPQHF. CDR3 in DNA: TGTGCCAACAGTGAGAGAACTGGCAATCAGCCCCAGCATTTT.

Worth noting for this clonotype: Without the conserved terminal phenylalanine or tryptophan, this CDR3 likely stems from a read error. This chain joins TRBV9 and TRBJ2-7; D is possibly TRBD2 (5 bases). CDR1 is SGDLS and CDR2 is YYNGEE in the germline V gene. V dropped 4 bases and J dropped 4 bases, with 12 bases sitting between them. This CDR3 has 13 amino acids. The CDR3 loop reads CASSPRREYEQYS. CDR3 DNA: TGTGCCAGCAGCCCTCGAAGGGAGTACGAGCAGTACTCC.

The chain recombines TRBV27 with TRBJ1-2; D call uncertain. CDR1 is MNHEY, CDR2 SMNVEV, per germline (reference sequence). Trimming stripped 10 bases from V and 11 bases from J, with 23 bases between. The CDR3 length is 13 residues. Here the CDR3 DNA reads TGTGCCAACACCCTCCGGTACGGGTCCGATTACACCTTC. Its protein is CANTLRYGSDYTF.

The chain employs TRBV7-3 and TRBJ2-4, with TRBD2 matching 7 bases. Germline lookup yields CDR1 SGHTA and CDR2 FQGTGA. V lost 5 bases to trimming and J lost 3 bases; unmatched junction nucleotides: 13. This CDR3 spans 17 amino acids. This chain's CDR3 is CASSPYGGSLDKNIQYF. CDR3 sequence (DNA): TGTGCCAGCAGCCCCTACGGGGGGTCTCTAGACAAAAACATTCAGTACTTC.

CDR3 amino acids: CAIRTPGIAGFTDTQYF. The CDR3 DNA sequence: TGTGCCATCAGGACCCCCGGGATAGCGGGATTCACAGATACGCAGTATTTT. The rearrangement links TRBV10-3 to TRBJ2-3, with 8 bases fitting TRBD2. CDR1 is ENHRY, CDR2 SYGVKD, per germline. The CDR3 extends over 17 amino acids. The V and J ends lost 6 bases and 2 bases, in that order; junction bases with no gene match: 13.

With respect to this clonotype: A read error is possible here, since a much larger clone lies one base away. V gene TRBV11-2 combines with J gene TRBJ2-2; D is perhaps TRBD2 (5 bases). Germline V gene data show CDR1 as SGHAT and CDR2 as FQNNGV. There are 12 residues in the CDR3. The CDR3 nucleotides are TGTGCCAGCAGCCCTCATACCGGGGAGCTGTCTTTT. Residues: CASSPHTGELSF.

This clonotype was observed a single time. A far larger clone is a single base away, which makes a read error likely. The chain combines TRBV7-9 with TRBJ2-1; a possible D gene is TRBD2 (6 bases). Germline CDR1 and CDR2: SEHNR and FQNEAQ (reference sequence). The CDR3 extends over 15 amino acids. This CDR3 reads CASRPRERVPNEQSF. In nucleotides, the CDR3 is TGTGCCAGCAGACCCCGGGAGAGGGTCCCCAATGAGCAGTCCTTC.

This clonotype was recorded many times. The V gene is TRBV6-1, the J gene TRBJ2-6; TRBD2 is a possible D gene (7 bases). The CDR3 is made up of 16 amino acids. Trimming cost V 1 base and J 2 bases, with 9 bases left between them. Germline CDR1 is MNHNS and CDR2 is SASEGT. The CDR3 sequence is CASSEGGGTGANVLTF. CDR3 nucleotide sequence: TGTGCCAGCAGTGAAGGCGGGGGCACTGGGGCCAACGTCCTGACTTTC.

Only a few counts were recorded for this clonotype. It is likely a read error: a sequence one base away is far more abundant. The chain carries TRBV7-9 and TRBJ1-1; no clear D. The germline gives CDR1 SEHNR, CDR2 FQNEAQ (reference sequence). The V gene lost 5 bases and the J gene lost 3 bases, with 10 bases spanning the gap. This CDR3 spans 13 amino acids. This CDR3 is CASSLQPDTEAFF. The CDR3 DNA sequence: TGTGCCAGCAGCCTGCAACCTGACACTGAAGCTTTCTTT. Full variable domain (rest looked up from reference TRBV7-9 and TRBJ1-1): DTGVSQNPRHKITKRGQNVTFRCDPISEHNRLYWYRQTLGQGPEFLTYFQNEAQLEKSRLLSDRFSAERPKGSFSTLEIQRTEQGDSAMYLCASSLQPDTEAFFGQGTRLTVV.

At least ten counts were recorded for this clonotype. J is TRBJ2-1 and V is TRBV2; no firm D call. V was shortened by 3 bases and J by 0 bases, with 15 bases between the two germline ends. Germline CDR1 reads SNHLY; CDR2 reads FYNNEI. The CDR3 sequence is 17 residues long. The CDR3 sequence: CASSERLGPSSYNEQFF. The CDR3 coding sequence is TGTGCCAGCAGTGAGAGGTTAGGCCCGAGCTCCTACAATGAGCAGTTCTTC.

There are many counts of this clonotype. The chain links TRBV5-1 to TRBJ2-3; D not resolved. CDR1 SGHRS and CDR2 YFSETQ come from the germline V gene. Trimming left V 0 bases short and J 5 bases short, with 10 bases between. The CDR3 length is 14 residues. The CDR3 loop is CASSLGRVGDTQYF. The CDR3 coding sequence is TGCGCCAGCAGCTTGGGACGAGTAGGAGATACGCAGTATTTT.

On this clonotype itself: This may be a read error, as it is one base from a much larger clone. The chain has TRBV3-1 and TRBJ2-7; D may be TRBD1 (6 bases). V gave up 4 bases and J gave up 2 bases, with 12 bases separating them. The CDR3 runs 14 residues. CDR1 is LGHDT and CDR2 is YNNKEL in the germline V gene (reference sequence). The CDR3 DNA follows: TGTGCCAGCAGCCCCCGGGACAAGACCTACGAGCAGTACTTC. Residues: CASSPRDKTYEQYF.

This clonotype was counted many times. V gene TRBV2 combines with J gene TRBJ2-3; D might be TRBD2 (6 bases). Trimming removed 0 bases from V and 3 bases from J, with 13 bases in between. Germline V gives CDR1 SNHLY, CDR2 FYNNEI. The CDR3 covers 16 residues. The CDR3 protein is CASSEAPGLSTDTQYF. The CDR3, as DNA: TGTGCCAGCAGTGAAGCCCCGGGACTCTCAACAGATACGCAGTATTTT.

In its sample, this clonotype was seen many times. The gene calls are TRBV20-1 and TRBJ1-1, with D perhaps TRBD1 (6 bases). CDR3 length: 15 amino acids. V lost 1 base to trimming and J lost 4 bases, with 16 bases between them. CDR1 is DFQATT, CDR2 SNEGSKA, per germline (reference sequence). CDR3 residues: CSARASTGTGTEAFF. In DNA, the CDR3 is TGCAGTGCTAGAGCCTCGACAGGAACTGGCACTGAAGCTTTCTTT.

This clonotype was picked up a small number of times. This chain uses TRBV11-2 with TRBJ2-1, with TRBD2 matching 9 bases. CDR3 length: 18 residues. V dropped 2 bases and J dropped 8; count of bases not matched to a gene: 16. The germline V gene has CDR1 SGHAT and CDR2 FQNNGV. The CDR3 loop reads CASSLLSLRRGGPDEQFF. DNA for the CDR3: TGTGCCAGCAGCTTATTATCCCTGAGGCGGGGGGGCCCAGATGAGCAGTTCTTC. Looking up the rest from reference TRBV11-2 and TRBJ2-1 gives the full variable domain: EAGVAQSPRYKIIEKRQSVAFWCNPISGHATLYWYQQILGQGPKLLIQFQNNGVVDDSQLPKDRFSAERLKGVDSTLKIQPAKLEDSAVYLCASSLLSLRRGGPDEQFFGPGTRLTVL.

Details on this clonotype: Germline and junction disagree at one end, which may indicate a read error. The chain uses TRBV30 and TRBJ1-1, with D uncertain. The germline V gene encodes CDR1 GTSNPN and CDR2 SVGIG (reference sequence). This CDR3 spans 11 amino acids. CDR3 coding DNA: TGTGACTGGAGTATACTGGCTGAAGATTTCTTT. As protein: CDWSILAEDFF.

This clonotype was seen many times. This chain joins TRBV6-1 and TRBJ1-6; TRBD1 matches at 10 bases. The CDR3 sequence is 16 residues long. V shed 0 bases and J 9 bases; nucleotides not matched to a gene: 5. Germline V gene lookup returns CDR1 MNHNS and CDR2 SASEGT. The CDR3 DNA sequence: TGTGCCAGCAGTGAAGCAGGACAGGGGGGTGGTTCACCCCTCCACTTT. Protein sequence: CASSEAGQGGGSPLHF.

To note about this clonotype: At one end the junction does not follow the germline gene, possibly because of a read error. The chain uses TRBV11-2 and TRBJ2-7; 12 bases fit TRBD1. Germline CDR1 and CDR2: SGHAT and FQNNGV. CDR3 length equals 14 residues. The CDR3 protein is CASSTGQGAYERYF. The DNA of the CDR3 is TGTGCCAGCAGCACGGGACAGGGGGCCTACGAGCGGTACTTC.

In this sample, this clonotype turned up many times. This rearrangement joins TRBV12-3 or TRBV12-4 to TRBJ1-2; D unclear. The CDR3 totals 14 residues. Trimming removed 7 bases at V and 0 bases at J, with 12 bases between. The CDR3 DNA is TGTGCCAGCACTCCGCGGGCTCCTAACTATGGCTACACCTTC. Its translation: CASTPRAPNYGYTF.

The chain recombines TRBV6-1 with TRBJ2-1; 11 bases fit TRBD1. In germline, CDR1 is MNHNS, CDR2 SASEGT. The V segment lost 8 bases and the J segment 4 bases; nucleotides outside the gene matches: 16. The CDR3 totals 18 residues. CDR3 in DNA: TGTGCCAGCCTGAGGGACAGGGGGTCGAGGTACGGGTACAATGAGCAGTTCTTC. This translates into CASLRDRGSRYGYNEQFF.

This chain joins TRBV14 and TRBJ1-2, with 10 bases aligning to TRBD1. The germline V gene has CDR1 SGHDN and CDR2 FVKESK. The CDR3 has 17 amino acids. Trimming removed 0 bases from V and 5 bases from J; junction bases left unmatched: 9. The CDR3 DNA sequence: TGTGCCAGCAGCCAAGACCGGACAGGGGGGGGACCTTATGGCTACACCTTC. Translating gives CASSQDRTGGGPYGYTF. Supplemented by reference TRBV14 and TRBJ1-2, the full variable domain reads EAGVTQFPSHSVIEKGQTVTLRCDPISGHDNLYWYRRVMGKEIKFLLHFVKESKQDESGMPNNRFLAERTGGTYSTLKVQPAELEDSGVYFCASSQDRTGGGPYGYTFGSGTRLTVV.

As to this clonotype: A much larger clone lies a single base off, so this may be a read error. The chain links TRBV14 to TRBJ2-1; 12 positions agree with TRBD2. Looked up from germline, CDR1 is SGHDN and CDR2 is FVKESK. This CDR3 spans 16 amino acids. CDR3 coding DNA: TGTGCCAGCAGCCAAGCCGGACTAGCGGGGTATAATGGGCAGTTCTTC. This translates into CASSQAGLAGYNGQFF.

This clonotype occurred a few times. The gene calls are TRBV19 and TRBJ2-7; 7 bases agree with TRBD2. The CDR3 consists of 15 residues. Germline CDR1 LNHDA, CDR2 SQIVND (reference sequence). V dropped 5 bases and J dropped 0; count of bases not matched to a gene: 7. Written as DNA, the CDR3 is TGTGCCAGTAGTCGCGCTAGCGGAGGCTCCTACGAGCAGTACTTC. Translation: CASSRASGGSYEQYF.

In this sample, this clonotype turned up many times. This chain joins TRBV7-8 and TRBJ2-1; 10 bases map to TRBD2. Germline CDR1 reads SGHVS; CDR2 reads FQNEAQ. J gave up 6 bases and V 0 bases, and 2 bases lay outside the gene matches. The CDR3 runs 15 residues. CDR3 amino acids: CASSLASGGLNEQFF. Written as DNA, the CDR3 is TGTGCCAGCAGCTTAGCTAGCGGGGGGCTCAATGAGCAGTTCTTC.

A remark on this clonotype: A far larger clone is one base from this, pointing to a likely read error. CDR3 in DNA: TGTGCCAGCAGCCCCGGGACAGGGACCAACGAGCAGTACTTC. Its protein is CASSPGTGTNEQYF. The rearrangement links TRBV6-2 or TRBV6-3 to TRBJ2-7; 9 nucleotides align to TRBD1. V lost 6 bases and J lost 5; bases outside the gene matches: 8. This CDR3 contains 14 residues. From germline, CDR1 is MNHEY and CDR2 SVGEGT.

This clonotype was counted ten times or more. This rearrangement joins TRBV5-1 to TRBJ2-7; a possible D gene is TRBD2 (5 bases). Germline CDR1 is SGHRS and CDR2 is YFSETQ. V lost 4 bases, J lost 2 bases, and 10 bases lay in between. The CDR3 runs 13 residues. The CDR3 loop is CASSRSGTYEQYF. In nucleotides, the CDR3 is TGCGCCAGCAGCCGAAGCGGTACCTACGAGCAGTACTTC.

This clonotype has ten or more counts. The genes are TRBV24-1 and TRBJ2-3, with D perhaps matching TRBD2 (7 bases). CDR3 length equals 17 residues. CDR1 is KGHDR, CDR2 SFDVKD, per germline. V lost 4 bases, J lost 5 bases, and 21 bases lay in between. Here the CDR3 reads CATSDPTGGGLGDTQYF. The CDR3 region has the DNA TGTGCCACCAGTGACCCGACTGGCGGGGGCCTCGGAGATACGCAGTATTTT.

This clonotype was picked up many times. J is TRBJ1-1 and V is TRBV2; 7 positions agree with TRBD1. This CDR3 is built from 15 residues. Germline assignment: CDR1 SNHLY and CDR2 FYNNEI. V trimming: 7 bases; J trimming: 3 bases; junction bases outside the gene matches: 11. CDR3 in DNA: TGTGCCAGCATGGCAGGGGGTTGGGGGGACACTGAAGCTTTCTTT. Translation gives CASMAGGWGDTEAFF.